The 22 T cell receptor beta chains given below trace back to one sample, sequenced in a study. A single record per CDR3 protein comes from TCRdb applying MiXCR to the 5' RACE reads. Seen here are 32,000 or so distinct CDR3 sequences, 25% to 30% observed once, and the top ten hold 2% to 2.5%. Treg sorting used a CD4+CD25+CD127-/low gate. The sample was tumor-infiltrating Tregs sorted from the breast tumor. The origin of the receptors is a female donor with breast cancer.

Details on this clonotype: This may be a read error: a much more frequent sequence differs by one nucleotide. The V and J genes are TRBV20-1 and TRBJ2-1; D remains unclear. The CDR3 covers 11 residues. Germline loops: CDR1 DFQATT, CDR2 SNEGSKA (reference sequence). V shed 5 bases and J shed 12 bases, with 14 bases lying between them. This chain's CDR3 is CSAVGIGVQFF. The DNA of the CDR3 is TGCAGTGCTGTGGGCATCGGTGTGCAGTTCTTC.

At least ten counts were recorded for this clonotype. J is TRBJ1-5 and V is TRBV9; D is uncertain. Per germline, CDR1 SGDLS and CDR2 YYNGEE. This CDR3 comprises 15 residues. V lost 0 bases to trimming and J lost 0 bases, with 7 bases between them. CDR3 sequence: CASSVETNSNQPQHF. The DNA for the CDR3 is TGTGCCAGCAGCGTAGAGACAAATAGCAATCAGCCCCAGCATTTT.

This clonotype counts as medium-sized. The V gene is TRBV7-9, the J gene TRBJ1-1; D remains unclear. This CDR3 comprises 13 residues. With 1 base removed from V and 7 bases from J, the gap between germline ends came to 10 bases. The V gene's germline CDR1 is SEHNR and CDR2 FQNEAQ (reference sequence). The CDR3 DNA follows: TGTGCCAGCAGCTTAGGCTGGGCGGGTGAAGCTTTCTTT. Translated, it gives CASSLGWAGEAFF.

This clonotype was observed a handful of times. This chain links TRBV5-1 with TRBJ2-1; D is perhaps TRBD2 (5 bases). The CDR3 covers 16 residues. V shed 1 base and J shed 0 bases, with 11 bases lying between them. Germline V gene data show CDR1 as SGHRS and CDR2 as YFSETQ. The CDR3 nucleotides read TGCGCCAGCAGCTTGACACTAGGCGACTCCTACAATGAGCAGTTCTTC. Protein sequence: CASSLTLGDSYNEQFF.

For this clonotype: An end of the junction differs from the germline gene, which may be a read error. This chain connects TRBV3-1 to TRBJ1-5; the D gene is possibly TRBD1 (5 bases). Germline assignment: CDR1 LGHDT and CDR2 YNNKEL (reference sequence). The CDR3 consists of 13 residues. CDR3 nucleotide sequence: TGTGCCAGCAGCCGGGACGGATATCAGCCCCAGCGTTTT. Protein sequence: CASSRDGYQPQRF.

This clonotype has a count of ten or more. CDR3 DNA sequence: TGCAGTGCCCCCAAGCGGAGCTCCTACAATGAGCAGTTCTTC. Protein: CSAPKRSSYNEQFF. The chain employs TRBV20-1 and TRBJ2-1, with a weak D call TRBD2 (5 bases). The CDR3 runs 14 residues. From germline, CDR1 is DFQATT and CDR2 SNEGSKA (reference sequence). Trimming removed 6 bases from V and 0 bases from J, with 12 bases in between.

The table lists this clonotype with many counts. The CDR3 bases are TGTGCCAGCAGCCGCCTCGGGGGGAAATACGAGCAGTACTTC. It encodes CASSRLGGKYEQYF. The chain recombines TRBV6-6 with TRBJ2-7, with TRBD2 identical over 7 bases. V shed 6 bases and J 4 bases; nucleotides not matched to a gene: 9. Germline lookup yields CDR1 MNHNY and CDR2 SVGAGI (reference sequence). The CDR3 is made up of 14 amino acids.

This chain links TRBV6-5 with TRBJ2-1; D is tentatively TRBD1 or TRBD2 (8 bases each). Germline assignment: CDR1 MNHEY and CDR2 SVGAGI. V gave up 4 bases and J gave up 1 base, with 20 bases separating them. CDR3 length: 18 amino acids. The CDR3 sequence: CASSFGVSGTGSYNEQFF. CDR3 nucleotides: TGTGCCAGCAGTTTCGGCGTTAGCGGGACAGGTTCCTACAATGAGCAGTTCTTC.

The table lists this clonotype with a few counts. The chain employs TRBV6-5 and TRBJ1-2; 12 bases fit TRBD1. The CDR3 consists of 15 residues. Germline V lookup: CDR1 MNHEY, CDR2 SVGAGI. J lost 7 bases, V lost 4 bases, and 7 bases had no gene match. This CDR3 reads CASSSLGTGGPGYTF. The DNA for the CDR3 is TGTGCCAGCAGTTCCCTCGGGACAGGGGGCCCTGGCTACACCTTC.

This clonotype has only one observation. A single base separates this from a much larger clone, so it may be a read error. The CDR3 does not end in the conserved phenylalanine or tryptophan, so this is likely a read error. V usage is TRBV20-1 and J usage is TRBJ2-3; D unresolved. The CDR3 totals 11 residues. V lost 6 bases and J lost 0, with 4 bases in between. CDR1 and CDR2 from the germline V gene are DFQATT and SNEGSKA (reference sequence). CDR3 bases: TGCAGTGCAACTAGCACAGATACGCAGTATGTT. It is translated as CSATSTDTQYV.

This clonotype was picked up many times. This sequence joins TRBV6-5 and TRBJ1-1; D is uncertain. Germline lookup yields CDR1 MNHEY and CDR2 SVGAGI. The V and J ends lost 1 base and 5 bases respectively, with 11 bases between them. The CDR3 is 14 residues long. The CDR3 reads CASSYLGRDTEAFF. As DNA, the CDR3 is TGTGCCAGCAGTTACTTGGGGAGAGATACTGAAGCTTTCTTT.

The table lists this clonotype with many counts. The gene calls are TRBV6-6 and TRBJ2-1; unclear D gene. From germline, CDR1 is MNHNY and CDR2 SVGAGI (reference sequence). V was pared by 7 bases and J by 0 bases, with 7 bases between. The CDR3 loop spans 13 amino acids. This CDR3 reads CASNRFSYNEQFF. CDR3 coding DNA: TGTGCCAGCAACAGATTCTCCTACAATGAGCAGTTCTTC.

In the case of this clonotype: A read error is possible here, since a much larger clone lies one base away. The CDR3 DNA reads TGTGCCAGCAGCCAGAGGGGTTATGGCTACGCCTTC. Translation: CASSQRGYGYAF. The rearrangement joins TRBV3-1 to TRBJ1-2; possible D gene TRBD1, 5 bases. This CDR3 has 12 residues. Germline V gene data show CDR1 as LGHDT and CDR2 as YNNKEL (reference sequence).

In this sample, this clonotype is medium-sized. The rearrangement links TRBV20-1 to TRBJ2-1; TRBD2 matches at 14 bases. With V trimmed by 5 bases and J by 9 bases, 6 bases remained unmatched. The CDR3 spans 14 residues. Germline loops: CDR1 DFQATT, CDR2 SNEGSKA (reference sequence). The CDR3 nucleotides are TGCAGTGCTGGACTAGCGGGAGGAATCGGTGAGCAGTTCTTC. It yields the protein CSAGLAGGIGEQFF.

Many counts were recorded for this clonotype. The chain couples TRBV6-1 to TRBJ2-7; D unclear. Germline CDR1 reads MNHNS; CDR2 reads SASEGT. The CDR3 is made up of 18 amino acids. Trimming stripped 4 bases from V and 3 bases from J, with 25 bases between. The CDR3 protein is CASSGSIFVQSSGYEQYF. The DNA for the CDR3 is TGTGCCAGCAGTGGTAGTATCTTCGTCCAATCCTCGGGCTACGAGCAGTACTTC.

V and J are TRBV11-2 and TRBJ2-7; D possibly matches TRBD1 or TRBD2 (7 bases each). The germline gives CDR1 SGHAT, CDR2 FQNNGV. The ends were cut back, 7 bases at V and 4 bases at J, with 17 bases in the middle. This CDR3 spans 14 amino acids. The CDR3: CASTPSQGGYEQYF. DNA of the CDR3: TGTGCCAGCACCCCGAGTCAGGGGGGGTACGAGCAGTACTTC.

Turning to this clonotype: A read error may be the cause here, since a much bigger clone is one base away. The rearrangement links TRBV6-6 to TRBJ1-1; D uncertain. Trimming pared 5 bases from V and 3 bases from J, leaving 13 bases between. CDR3 length equals 14 residues. Germline CDR1 and CDR2: MNHNY and SVGAGI (reference sequence). The CDR3 region is CASSEAGGDTEAFF. The CDR3 coding sequence is TGTGCCAGCAGTGAAGCCGGCGGGGACACTGAAGCTTTCTTT.

CDR3 DNA sequence: TGTGCCAGCAGGAAGACAGACTTCACTGAAGCTTTCTTT. Translating it yields CASRKTDFTEAFF. V gene TRBV27 combines with J gene TRBJ1-1, with D perhaps TRBD1 (5 bases). The V end was cut by 6 bases, the J end by 4 bases, with 12 bases between. CDR3 length equals 13 residues. Germline V lookup: CDR1 MNHEY, CDR2 SMNVEV (reference sequence).

This clonotype was counted ten times or more. The J gene is TRBJ2-7, the V gene TRBV27; TRBD2 might be the D (5 bases). This CDR3 has 14 residues. CDR1 and CDR2 from the germline V gene are MNHEY and SMNVEV (reference sequence). V was trimmed by 3 bases and J by 3 bases, leaving 12 bases between them. CDR3 bases: TGTGCCAGCAGTTTGAGCGGCGAAAACTACGAGCAGTACTTC. Its protein product is CASSLSGENYEQYF.

This clonotype was recorded at least ten times. The gene calls are TRBV7-2 and TRBJ2-7, with 7 bases that match TRBD2. Germline lookup yields CDR1 SGHTA and CDR2 FQGNSA. This CDR3 spans 14 amino acids. V lost 4 bases to trimming and J lost 6 bases; unmatched junction nucleotides: 9. As DNA, the CDR3 is TGTGCCAGCAGCTCGCTAGGGAGGGCTGTCGAGCAGTACTTC. This sequence encodes CASSSLGRAVEQYF.

The CDR3 DNA follows: TGTGCCATCAGCCGCCCGGGAGAGACCCAGTACTTC. As protein: CAISRPGETQYF. The J gene is TRBJ2-5, the V gene TRBV10-3, with unresolved D. Trimming took 6 bases from V and 4 from J, leaving 9 bases between them. This CDR3 comprises 12 residues. The germline V gene encodes CDR1 ENHRY and CDR2 SYGVKD.

On this clonotype: The junction does not match germline at one end; this may be a read error. The chain links TRBV7-8 to TRBJ2-1; 12 nucleotides line up with TRBD2. The CDR3 length is 16 residues. Germline values: CDR1 SGHVS, CDR2 FQNEAQ. In DNA form, the CDR3 reads TGTGCCAGCAGCTTAGGTCTAGCGGGAGGGGAGGATGAGCGGTTCTTC. This sequence encodes CASSLGLAGGEDERFF.